Below, 20 T cell receptor beta chains from the same sample are listed, as sequenced in a study of vaccination effects on CD4 cells after COVID-19. No cognate antigen is known for these TCRs. Profiling relied on immunoSEQ multiplex PCR, and the TCRdb table lists in-frame clones only, not all of them. The sample yields around 19,000 clones, approximately 70% seen once. Sequencing in the ViraFEST assay came after antigen-specific CD4+ T cells had been expanded with viral peptide pools, which were used to stimulate PBMC. Once cultured for approximately 10 days, the cells underwent separation to obtain CD4+ T cells. Nucleocapsid antibodies stayed negative before and after vaccination, showing no earlier SARS-CoV-2 infection. The starting material was CD4+ T cells from PBMCs cultured with HCoV-NL63 spike peptides, obtained before COVID-19 vaccination. The receptors come from a human donor who received a COVID-19 vaccine.

The rearrangement uses TRBV15 and TRBJ1-1; D is ambiguous. Trimming took 1 base from V and 6 from J, leaving 9 bases between them. Germline CDR1 reads LNHNV; CDR2 reads YYDKDF (reference sequence). CDR3 length: 13 residues. The CDR3 loop is CATSRARVSEAFF. Here the CDR3 DNA reads TGTGCCACCAGCAGAGCGCGGGTTTCTGAAGCTTTCTTT.

The gene calls are TRBV18 and TRBJ2-3, with D maybe TRBD2 (5 bases). Trimming stripped 2 bases from V and 6 bases from J, with 18 bases between. CDR1 KGHSH and CDR2 LQKENI come from the germline V gene. The CDR3 totals 16 residues. CDR3 loop: CASSPGTGTIVDTQYF. CDR3 nucleotide sequence: TGTGCCAGCTCACCAGGCACGGGAACAATAGTCGATACGCAGTATTTT. The whole variable domain, filled in from reference TRBV18 and TRBJ2-3, reads NAGVMQNPRHLVRRRGQEARLRCSPMKGHSHVYWYRQLPEEGLKFMVYLQKENIIDESGMPKERFSAEFPKEGPSILRIQQVVRGDSAAYFCASSPGTGTIVDTQYFGPGTRLTVL.

This rearrangement joins TRBV3-1 (or the pseudogene TRBV3-2) to TRBJ1-1, with D unclear. The V and J ends lost 1 base and 6 bases respectively, with 3 bases between them. This CDR3 spans 11 amino acids. From germline, CDR1 is LGHDT and CDR2 YNNKEL (reference sequence). The CDR3 coding sequence is TGTGCCAGCAGCCAAGGGCCTGAAGCTTTCTTT. Translated, it gives CASSQGPEAFF.

This chain joins TRBV4-2 and TRBJ2-3, with a possible D match to TRBD2 (7 bases). Germline-derived CDR1 and CDR2 are LGHNA and YNFKEQ. The germline V and J ends were trimmed by 5 bases and 4 bases, with 19 bases remaining between them. CDR3 length: 16 residues. The CDR3 spells CASSSSAAGAADTQYF. The CDR3 bases are TGTGCCAGCAGCTCATCTGCCGCGGGGGCGGCAGATACGCAGTATTTT.

This chain uses TRBV5-1 with TRBJ1-2; 9 bases are shared with TRBD1. The CDR3 totals 15 residues. Germline assignment: CDR1 SGHRS and CDR2 YFSETQ. With 4 bases clipped from V and 7 bases from J, the junction kept 11 bases outside the gene matches. The CDR3 spells CASSPSGTGGFGYTF. The CDR3 region has the DNA TGCGCCAGCAGCCCATCCGGTACAGGGGGCTTTGGCTACACCTTC.

For this clone: Other DNA sequences in this sample translate to the same CDR3. The V call is TRBV6-4, the J call TRBJ1-6; D may be TRBD1 (5 bases). This CDR3 region has 14 residues. Trimming cost V 4 bases and J 7 bases, with 11 bases left between them. The germline V gene has CDR1 MRHNA and CDR2 SNTAGT. This CDR3 reads CASSVTPGNSPLHF. The CDR3 coding sequence is TGTGCCAGCAGTGTTACACCAGGGAATTCACCCCTCCACTTT.

The chain uses TRBV6-4 and TRBJ2-1; 7 positions agree with TRBD2. The V and J ends lost 3 bases and 0 bases, in that order; junction bases with no gene match: 2. The CDR3 runs 15 residues. Germline CDR1 and CDR2: MRHNA and SNTAGT. The CDR3, as DNA: TGTGCCAGCAGTGATTTAGCGGGCTCCTACAATGAGCAGTTCTTC. Residues: CASSDLAGSYNEQFF.

This clone has only a few counts. The chain carries TRBV7-9 and TRBJ2-1; no definite D call. Germline CDR1 reads SEHNR; CDR2 reads FQNEAQ (reference sequence). Trimming shortened V by 5 bases and J by 7 bases, and 15 bases separated the two germline ends. The CDR3 extends over 14 amino acids. The CDR3 DNA follows: TGTGCCAGCAGCGAATCAAGGGTGGGAAATGAGCAGTTCTTC. Its translation: CASSESRVGNEQFF.

CDR3 sequence: CSVAGSRSEQYF. DNA for the CDR3: TGCAGCGTTGCCGGATCGCGTTCCGAGCAGTACTTC. The V call is TRBV29-1, the J call TRBJ2-7; no firm D call. Trimming took off 4 bases at V and 6 bases at J, with 13 bases between the two ends. CDR1 SQVTM and CDR2 ANQGSEA come from the germline V gene. This CDR3 comprises 12 residues.

V is TRBV19 and J is TRBJ1-2; TRBD1 agrees at 7 bases. The CDR3 consists of 13 residues. Per the germline V gene, CDR1 is LNHDA and CDR2 is SQIVND (reference sequence). Losses at the gene ends were 6 bases for V and 4 bases for J; bases not matched to a gene: 5. In DNA form, the CDR3 reads TGTGCCAGTAGCTTACAGGGGAGCTATGGCTACACCTTC. This encodes CASSLQGSYGYTF. Filled out from reference TRBV19 and TRBJ1-2, the complete variable domain reads DGGITQSPKYLFRKEGQNVTLSCEQNLNHDAMYWYRQDPGQGLRLIYYSQIVNDFQKGDIAEGYSVSREKKESFPLTVTSAQKNPTAFYLCASSLQGSYGYTFGSGTRLTVV.

The chain carries TRBV7-9 and TRBJ2-1; 8 bases match TRBD1. This CDR3 has 15 amino acids. V was clipped by 2 bases and J by 9 bases; unmatched bases: 9. CDR1 SEHNR and CDR2 FQNEAQ come from the germline V gene (reference sequence). The CDR3 DNA reads as TGTGCCAGCAGCTTAAGACAGGGGTTCTACGGTGAGCAGTTCTTC. Protein: CASSLRQGFYGEQFF.

The chain carries TRBV18 and TRBJ1-6; a possible D gene is TRBD1 (6 bases). V lost 5 bases to trimming and J lost 5 bases, with 16 bases between them. Germline lookup yields CDR1 KGHSH and CDR2 LQKENI. The CDR3 extends over 16 amino acids. The CDR3 reads CASSESGTLNNSPLHF. CDR3 sequence (DNA): TGTGCCAGCTCAGAATCCGGGACACTGAATAATTCACCCCTCCACTTT.

The chain joins TRBV5-1 to TRBJ2-2; perhaps TRBD2 as D (5 bases). In germline, CDR1 is SGHRS, CDR2 YFSETQ. This CDR3 is built from 15 residues. Trimming shortened V by 0 bases and J by 5 bases, and 11 bases separated the two germline ends. CDR3 residues: CASSLDGSTTGELFF. In DNA form, the CDR3 reads TGCGCCAGCAGCTTGGATGGGAGTACTACCGGGGAGCTGTTTTTT. The whole variable domain, remainder taken from reference TRBV5-1 and TRBJ2-2, is KAGVTQTPRYLIKTRGQQVTLSCSPISGHRSVSWYQQTPGQGLQFLFEYFSETQRNKGNFPGRFSGRQFSNSRSEMNVSTLELGDSALYLCASSLDGSTTGELFFGEGSRLTVL.

The chain combines TRBV7-7 with TRBJ2-3, with unresolved D. Germline V gives CDR1 SSHAT, CDR2 FNYEAQ (reference sequence). The germline V and J ends were trimmed by 1 base and 4 bases, with 6 bases remaining between them. The CDR3 runs to 13 residues. CDR3 sequence (DNA): TGTGCCAGCAGCTTAGGATCCCCAGATACGCAGTATTTT. Translation: CASSLGSPDTQYF. The variable domain in full, with the rest retrieved from reference TRBV7-7 and TRBJ2-3, is GAGVSQSPRYKVTKRGQDVTLRCDPISSHATLYWYQQALGQGPEFLTYFNYEAQPDKSGLPSDRFSAERPEGSISTLTIQRTEQRDSAMYRCASSLGSPDTQYFGPGTRLTVL.

The rearrangement links TRBV4-1 to TRBJ2-6, with a tentative D call TRBD1 (6 bases). CDR3 length: 17 amino acids. With 4 bases removed from V and 2 bases from J, the gap between germline ends came to 15 bases. Looked up from germline, CDR1 is MGHRA and CDR2 is YSYEKL. The CDR3 is CASSPRDISTGANVLTF. The CDR3 region has the DNA TGCGCCAGCAGCCCCCGGGACATATCGACTGGGGCCAACGTCCTGACTTTC.

As concerns this clone: The identical CDR3 is also encoded by other nucleotide sequences in the sample. The chain uses TRBV10-2 and TRBJ2-2; 10 bases agree with TRBD2. There are 15 residues in the CDR3. The ends lost 5 bases at V and 7 bases at J; junction bases unmatched: 7. CDR1 is WSHSY, CDR2 SAAADI, per germline. The CDR3 region is CASSSSGGAGGELFF. The DNA for the CDR3 is TGCGCCAGCAGTTCGAGCGGGGGGGCTGGCGGGGAGCTGTTTTTT.

The chain links TRBV10-1 to TRBJ2-3, with 7 bases matching TRBD2. CDR1 is WNHNN and CDR2 is SYGVQD in the germline V gene (reference sequence). This CDR3 is 15 amino acids long. With V trimmed by 4 bases and J by 0 bases, 4 bases remained unmatched. CDR3 nucleotides: TGCGCCAGCAGTGCCCTAGCGGAGAGCACAGATACGCAGTATTTT. As protein: CASSALAESTDTQYF.

The chain couples TRBV29-1 to TRBJ1-1; D uncertain. From germline, CDR1 is SQVTM and CDR2 ANQGSEA. Deletions cut 5 bases from V and 4 bases from J, with 14 bases between. CDR3 length: 13 amino acids. The CDR3 region has the DNA TGCAGCGTTACCCCACGGGCCGGCACTGAAGCTTTCTTT. Translation: CSVTPRAGTEAFF.

The rearrangement uses TRBV3-1 (or the pseudogene TRBV3-2) and TRBJ2-3; 8 nucleotides align to TRBD2. V shed 6 bases and J 5 bases; nucleotides not matched to a gene: 10. The CDR3 extends over 15 amino acids. Looked up from germline, CDR1 is LGHDT and CDR2 is YNNKEL (reference sequence). CDR3: CASRRTGLVEDTQYF. CDR3 in DNA: TGTGCCAGCAGGCGGACGGGACTAGTGGAAGATACGCAGTATTTT.

The rearrangement joins TRBV7-9 to TRBJ2-1, with 10 bases fitting TRBD2. V lost 2 bases to trimming and J lost 9 bases; unmatched junction nucleotides: 13. Germline V CDR1 and CDR2: SEHNR, FQNEAQ (reference sequence). The CDR3 loop spans 17 amino acids. CDR3 nucleotides: TGTGCCAGCAGCTTAAACCCCGGCAGCGGGAGGGCTGGTGAGCAGTTCTTC. Residues: CASSLNPGSGRAGEQFF.